This T cell receptor (beta chain) was retrieved from a study of CD8 T cells in ankylosing spondylitis. As the method for making TCR beta libraries, quantitative 5'-RACE with molecular barcodes was used. TCRdb ran MiXCR on the 5' RACE reads and lists one entry per CDR3 protein. This table has hundreds of thousands of distinct CDR3 sequences, 20% to 25% appearing once. With regard to this clonotype: What it binds is not known.

V gave up 0 bases and J gave up 2 bases, with 11 bases separating them. The CDR3 loop spans 16 amino acids. CDR1 and CDR2 from the germline V gene are SEHNR and FQNEAQ (reference sequence). Study outcomes and limitations: In ankylosing spondylitis patients, matched synovial fluid reportedly showed significant enrichment of disease-linked clones. Characteristic, it appeared, of ankylosing spondylitis blood was a TCR beta motif of about eight highly homologous variants.

The sequencing sample was made of blood, either unsorted or a sorted T cell fraction (not recorded which). The chain combines TRBV7-9 with TRBJ1-5; D is perhaps TRBD1 (5 bases). This clonotype was obtained from a female donor with ankylosing spondylitis or in good health (not recorded which). DNA for the CDR3: TGTGCCAGCAGCTTAGCGGGACGCTCTGGCAATCAGCCCCAGCATTTT. Amino acids: CASSLAGRSGNQPQHF.